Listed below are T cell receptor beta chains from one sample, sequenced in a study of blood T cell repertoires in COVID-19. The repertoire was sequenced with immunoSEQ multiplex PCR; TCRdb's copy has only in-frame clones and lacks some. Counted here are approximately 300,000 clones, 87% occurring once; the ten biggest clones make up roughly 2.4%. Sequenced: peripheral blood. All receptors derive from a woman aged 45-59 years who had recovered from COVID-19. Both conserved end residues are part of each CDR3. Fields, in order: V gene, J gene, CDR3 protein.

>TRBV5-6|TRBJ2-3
CASSYGTSGSDTQYF
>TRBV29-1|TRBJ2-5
CSVRPGQQETQYF
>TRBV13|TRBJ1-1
CASSIQGGTEAFF
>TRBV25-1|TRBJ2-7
CASATGGSYEQYF
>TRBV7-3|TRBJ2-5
CASSLVPAETQYF
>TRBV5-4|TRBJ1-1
CASRPPGRGGDTEAFF
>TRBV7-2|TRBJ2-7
CASSSGSSSSYEQYF
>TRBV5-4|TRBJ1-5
CASSLNEENQPQHF
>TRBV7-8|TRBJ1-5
CASSATGTGLWSQHF
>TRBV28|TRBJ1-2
CASNTPGQGAQGKGYTF
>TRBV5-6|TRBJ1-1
CASSLRGGWVTEAFF
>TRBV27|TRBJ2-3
CASSLSAGTGAPADTQYF
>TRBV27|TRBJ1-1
CASSPYIGGSAFF
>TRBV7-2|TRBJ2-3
CASSLLGQGASDTQYF
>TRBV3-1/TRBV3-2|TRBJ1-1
CASSPLGTEAFF
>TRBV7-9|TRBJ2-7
CASSLSGEQYF
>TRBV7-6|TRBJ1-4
CASSLAGDRGAKANEKLFF
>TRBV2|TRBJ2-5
CASSLWTSEETQYF
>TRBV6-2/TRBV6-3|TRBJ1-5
CASSYSRQPQHF
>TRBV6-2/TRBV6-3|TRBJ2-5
CASSSGLAATETQYF
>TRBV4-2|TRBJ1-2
CASSQDYPGRYGYTF
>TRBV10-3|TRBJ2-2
CAIRGEGNTGELFF
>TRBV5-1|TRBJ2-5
CASSFHRSQETQYF
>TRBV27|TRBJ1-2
CASSFLPPLEGTYGYTF
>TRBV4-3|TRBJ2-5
CASSQDITSGRVGRETQYF
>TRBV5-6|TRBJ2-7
CASNFDRGEQYF
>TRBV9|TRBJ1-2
CASSVTSRAPGGYGYTF
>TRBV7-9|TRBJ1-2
CASSLTGGITNYGYTF
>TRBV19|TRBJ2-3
CASSRTSGTADTQYF
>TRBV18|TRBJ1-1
CASSPTGNTEAFF
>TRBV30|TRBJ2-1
CAWKGLSNEQFF
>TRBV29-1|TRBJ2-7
CSVEDTLAGGYEQYF
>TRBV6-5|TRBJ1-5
CASSQDRASNQPQHF
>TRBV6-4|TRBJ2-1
CASGRDYIDNEQFF
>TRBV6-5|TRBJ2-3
CASSVTSLGTDTQYF
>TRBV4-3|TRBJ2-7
CASSQASVRGGLAGAYEQYF
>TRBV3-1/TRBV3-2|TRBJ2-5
CASSQDLRLADQETQYF
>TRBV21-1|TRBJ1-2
CASSKNPTRARMNYGYTF
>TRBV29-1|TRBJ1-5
CSHSAGTGDPQHF
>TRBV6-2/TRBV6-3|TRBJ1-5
CASSYQNRVPSKQPQHF
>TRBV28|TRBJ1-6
CASSFRGGGSPLHF
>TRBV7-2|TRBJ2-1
CASSSRQGRNEQFF
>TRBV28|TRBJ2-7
CASSLSLFVSSYEQYF
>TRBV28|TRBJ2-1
CASSLPGNDEQFF
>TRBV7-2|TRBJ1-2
CASSAGNYGYTF
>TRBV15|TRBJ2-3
CATSRSTLLAADTQYF